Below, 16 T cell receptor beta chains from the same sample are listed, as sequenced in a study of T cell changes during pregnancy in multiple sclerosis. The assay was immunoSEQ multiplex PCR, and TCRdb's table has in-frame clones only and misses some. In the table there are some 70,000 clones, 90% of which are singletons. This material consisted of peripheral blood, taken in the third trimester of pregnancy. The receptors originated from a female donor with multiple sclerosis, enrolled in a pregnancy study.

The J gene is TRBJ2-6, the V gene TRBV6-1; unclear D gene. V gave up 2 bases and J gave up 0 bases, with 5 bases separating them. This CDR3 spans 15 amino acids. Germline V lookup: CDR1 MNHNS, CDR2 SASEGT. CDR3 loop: CASSERFSGANVLTF. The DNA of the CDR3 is TGTGCCAGCAGTGAACGGTTCTCTGGGGCCAACGTCCTGACTTTC.

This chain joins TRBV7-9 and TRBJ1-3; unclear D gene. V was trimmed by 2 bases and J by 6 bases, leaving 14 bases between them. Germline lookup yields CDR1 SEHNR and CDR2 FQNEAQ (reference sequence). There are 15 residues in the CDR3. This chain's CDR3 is CASSLSAGGENTIYF. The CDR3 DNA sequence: TGTGCCAGCAGCTTATCTGCGGGTGGTGAAAACACCATATATTTT.

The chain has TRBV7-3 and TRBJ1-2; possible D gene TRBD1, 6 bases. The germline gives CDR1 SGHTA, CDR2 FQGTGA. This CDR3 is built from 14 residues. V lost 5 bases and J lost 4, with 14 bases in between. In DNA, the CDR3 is TGTGCCAGCAGCCCAAACCGGGACACCTATGGCTACACCTTC. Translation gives CASSPNRDTYGYTF.

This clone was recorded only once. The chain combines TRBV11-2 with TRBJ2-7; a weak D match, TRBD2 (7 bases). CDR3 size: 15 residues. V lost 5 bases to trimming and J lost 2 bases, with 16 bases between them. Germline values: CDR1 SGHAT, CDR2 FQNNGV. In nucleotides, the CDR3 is TGTGCCAGCAGCCGAACGGGGGGCGGACCCTACGAGCAGTACTTC. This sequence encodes CASSRTGGGPYEQYF. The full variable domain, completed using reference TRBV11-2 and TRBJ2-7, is EAGVAQSPRYKIIEKRQSVAFWCNPISGHATLYWYQQILGQGPKLLIQFQNNGVVDDSQLPKDRFSAERLKGVDSTLKIQPAKLEDSAVYLCASSRTGGGPYEQYFGPGTRLTVT.

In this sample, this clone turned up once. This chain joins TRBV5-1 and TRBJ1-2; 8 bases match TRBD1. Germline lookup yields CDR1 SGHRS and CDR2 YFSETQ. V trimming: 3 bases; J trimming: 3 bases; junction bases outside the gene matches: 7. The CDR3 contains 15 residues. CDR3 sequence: CASSYGQGFDYGYTF. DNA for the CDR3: TGCGCCAGCAGCTACGGACAGGGATTCGACTATGGCTACACCTTC.

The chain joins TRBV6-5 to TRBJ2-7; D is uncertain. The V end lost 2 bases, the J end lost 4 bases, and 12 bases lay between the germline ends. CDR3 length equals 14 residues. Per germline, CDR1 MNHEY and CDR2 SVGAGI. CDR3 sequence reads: CASSYGFITYEQYF. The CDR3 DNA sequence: TGTGCCAGCAGTTACGGTTTTATTACTTACGAGCAGTACTTC.

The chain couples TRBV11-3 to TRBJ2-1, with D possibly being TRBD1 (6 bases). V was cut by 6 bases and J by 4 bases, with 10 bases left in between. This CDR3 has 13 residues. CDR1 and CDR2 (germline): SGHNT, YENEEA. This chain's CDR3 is CASSHREYNEQFF. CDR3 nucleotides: TGTGCCAGCAGTCACAGGGAATACAATGAGCAGTTCTTC.

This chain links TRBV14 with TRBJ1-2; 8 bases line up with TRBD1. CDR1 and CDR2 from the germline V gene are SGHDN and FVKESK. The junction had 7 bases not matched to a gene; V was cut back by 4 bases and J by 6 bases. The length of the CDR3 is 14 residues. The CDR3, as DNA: TGTGCCAGCAGCCCCCTCAGGGGGCTCGATGGCTACACCTTC. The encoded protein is CASSPLRGLDGYTF.

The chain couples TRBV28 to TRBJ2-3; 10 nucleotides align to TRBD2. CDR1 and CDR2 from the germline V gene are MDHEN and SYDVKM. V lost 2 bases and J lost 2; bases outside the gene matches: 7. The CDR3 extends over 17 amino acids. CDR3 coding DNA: TGTGCCAGCAGTTTAGTGGGACTAGCGCTTTCCACAGATACGCAGTATTTT. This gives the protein CASSLVGLALSTDTQYF.

The CDR3 sequence is CAISSGTSYNEQFF. The CDR3, as DNA: TGTGCCATCAGCTCCGGGACTTCCTACAATGAGCAGTTCTTC. The rearrangement uses TRBV10-3 and TRBJ2-1; a weak D match, TRBD2 (6 bases). This CDR3 spans 14 amino acids. Trimming stripped 6 bases from V and 1 base from J, with 10 bases between. Germline CDR1 is ENHRY and CDR2 is SYGVKD.

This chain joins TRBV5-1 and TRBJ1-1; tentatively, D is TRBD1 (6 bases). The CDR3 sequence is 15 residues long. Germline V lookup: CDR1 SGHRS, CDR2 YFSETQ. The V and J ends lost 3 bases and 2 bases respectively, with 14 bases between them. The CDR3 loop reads CASSWGGSVNTEAFF. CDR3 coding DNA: TGCGCCAGCAGCTGGGGGGGCAGCGTTAACACTGAAGCTTTCTTT.

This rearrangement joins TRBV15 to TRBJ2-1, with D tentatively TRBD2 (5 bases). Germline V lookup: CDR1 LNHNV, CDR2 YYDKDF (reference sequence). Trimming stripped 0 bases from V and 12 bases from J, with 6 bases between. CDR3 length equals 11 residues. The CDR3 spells CATSRDRGQFF. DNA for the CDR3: TGTGCCACCAGCAGAGATCGGGGGCAGTTCTTC.

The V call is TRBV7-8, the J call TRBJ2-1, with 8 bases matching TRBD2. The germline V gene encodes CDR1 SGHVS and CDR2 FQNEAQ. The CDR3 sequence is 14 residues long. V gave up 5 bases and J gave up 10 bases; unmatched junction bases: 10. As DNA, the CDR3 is TGTGCCAGCAGCCTGATCATAGCGGGAAGCGAGCAGTTCTTC. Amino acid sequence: CASSLIIAGSEQFF.

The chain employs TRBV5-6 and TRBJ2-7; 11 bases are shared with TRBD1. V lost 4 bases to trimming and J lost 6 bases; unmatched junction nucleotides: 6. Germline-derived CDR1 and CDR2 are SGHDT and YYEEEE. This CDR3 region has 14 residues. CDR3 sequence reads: CASSHPGTGGEQYF. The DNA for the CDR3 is TGTGCCAGCAGCCATCCCGGGACAGGGGGCGAGCAGTACTTC.

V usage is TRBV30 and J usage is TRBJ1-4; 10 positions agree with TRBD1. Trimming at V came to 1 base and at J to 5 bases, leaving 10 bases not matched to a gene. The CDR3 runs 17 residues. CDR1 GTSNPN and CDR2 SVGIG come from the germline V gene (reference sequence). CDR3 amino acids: CAWSAVGTGASNEKLFF. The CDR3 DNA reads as TGTGCCTGGAGTGCTGTGGGGACAGGGGCCTCAAATGAAAAACTGTTTTTT.

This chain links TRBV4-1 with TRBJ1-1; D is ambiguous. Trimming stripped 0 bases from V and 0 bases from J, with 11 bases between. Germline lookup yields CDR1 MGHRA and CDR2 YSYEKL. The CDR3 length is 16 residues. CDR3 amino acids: CASSQEEDYLNTEAFF. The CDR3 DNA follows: TGCGCCAGCAGCCAAGAGGAGGATTACTTGAACACTGAAGCTTTCTTT.